This TCR beta chain was recovered during a study of OX40 agonist ivuxolimab in advanced cancers. On the study more broadly: Prior therapy, whether anti-PD-1, anti-PD-L1 or anti-CTLA-4, was allowed, and under 50% had some. Study conclusions and caveats: What antigens the expanded peripheral T cells recognized was never established. Circulating CD4+ and CD8+ T cells showed clonal expansion by week 6 at 0.1 to 3.0 mg/kg. Partial responders dosed at 0.1-3.0 mg/kg displayed clonal expansion ranking among the lowest.

TCRdb's table, derived via immunoSEQ multiplex PCR, lists solely in-frame clones and lacks some. The sample includes roughly 75,000 clones, about 83% seen only once; the top ten take 0.76%. About this clone itself: Its antigen is undetermined.

Deletions cut 8 bases from V and 6 bases from J, with 14 bases between. Germline CDR1 is MNHEY and CDR2 is SVGAGI. The CDR3 spans 13 residues. The source is an adult with an advanced solid tumor such as melanoma, head and neck, liver or kidney cancer. The V and J genes are TRBV6-5 and TRBJ1-5; D gene ambiguous. This material consisted of CD4+ or CD8+ T cells sorted from blood, taken in a trial of the OX40 agonist ivuxolimab. The CDR3 here is CASQVAVGQPQHF. For the CDR3, the DNA is TGTGCCAGCCAAGTGGCGGTGGGTCAGCCCCAGCATTTT.